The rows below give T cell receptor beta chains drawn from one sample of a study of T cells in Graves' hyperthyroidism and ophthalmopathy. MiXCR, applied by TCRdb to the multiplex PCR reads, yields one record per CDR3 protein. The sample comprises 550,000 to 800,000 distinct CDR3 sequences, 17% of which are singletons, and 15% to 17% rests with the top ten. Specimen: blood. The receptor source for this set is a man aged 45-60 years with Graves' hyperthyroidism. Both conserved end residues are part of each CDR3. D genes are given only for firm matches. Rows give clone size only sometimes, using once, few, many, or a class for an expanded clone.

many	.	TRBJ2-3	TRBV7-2	TGTGCCAGCAGCCCGGGTTGGGCGGATACGCAGTATTTT	CASSPGWADTQYF
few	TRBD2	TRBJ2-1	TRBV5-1	TGCGCCAGCAGCCCCCAGGGTAGCGGGCTTATCAGCAATGAGCAGTTCTTC	CASSPQGSGLISNEQFF
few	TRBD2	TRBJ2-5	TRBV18	TGTGCCAGCTCCCTACGGACTAGCGCGGAAGAGACCCAGTACTTC	CASSLRTSAEETQYF
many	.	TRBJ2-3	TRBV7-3	TGTGCCAGCAGCAGAACCGGGGGCCGACCGACAGATACGCAGTATTTT	CASSRTGGRPTDTQYF
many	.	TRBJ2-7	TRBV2	TGTGCCAGCAGTGAAGACGGGGGCGCTGACTCCTACGAGCAGTACTTC	CASSEDGGADSYEQYF
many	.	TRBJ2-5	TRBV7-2	TGTGCCAGCAGCGCCCGGACTCACGAACGGAAGACCCAGTACTTC	CASSARTHERKTQYF
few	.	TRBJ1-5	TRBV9	TGTGCCAGCAGCGTAGGCTTGGGGAGGCAGCAGCCCCAGCATTTT	CASSVGLGRQQPQHF
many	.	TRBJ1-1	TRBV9	TGTGCCAGCAGCGTAACAGGGTTGGAGAACACTGAAGCTTTCTTT	CASSVTGLENTEAFF
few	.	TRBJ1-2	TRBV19	TGTGCCAGTAGTATCGGGAGGACCTATGGCTACACCTTC	CASSIGRTYGYTF
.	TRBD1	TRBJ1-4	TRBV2	TGTGCCAGCAGACAGGGGGCACCTAATGAAAAACTGTTTTTT	CASRQGAPNEKLFF
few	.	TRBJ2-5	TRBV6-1	TGTGCCAGCAGTGGGAAGGAGGAGACCCAGTACTTC	CASSGKEETQYF